The entry that follows covers one T cell receptor beta chain sequence. Its matching antigen is unknown. This sample was included in a study of T cell repertoires in cytomegalovirus infection. Study findings and constraints: It was HLA-C-restricted CMV-specific TCR beta clonotypes that dominated the response ex vivo.

MiXCR, run by TCRdb on the reads, gives a single entry per CDR3 protein. The repertoire holds 150,000 to 200,000 distinct CDR3 sequences, 25% to 30% seen once, with roughly 29% in the top ten. CDR3 length equals 17 residues. V was pared by 4 bases and J by 5 bases, with 10 bases of the junction left unmatched. From germline, CDR1 is SEHNR and CDR2 FQNEAQ (reference sequence). The chain combines TRBV7-9 with TRBJ2-3; TRBD1 agrees at 12 bases. The sequenced material came from PBMCs. The TCR sequence derives from a human donor in good health (CMV status not recorded). Some clones in this sample may be carry-over from other donors' samples. The CDR3 nucleotides are TGTGCCAGCAGCTCAACCCTCCGGGACAGGGGGCGAGATACGCAGTATTTT. It encodes CASSSTLRDRGRDTQYF.